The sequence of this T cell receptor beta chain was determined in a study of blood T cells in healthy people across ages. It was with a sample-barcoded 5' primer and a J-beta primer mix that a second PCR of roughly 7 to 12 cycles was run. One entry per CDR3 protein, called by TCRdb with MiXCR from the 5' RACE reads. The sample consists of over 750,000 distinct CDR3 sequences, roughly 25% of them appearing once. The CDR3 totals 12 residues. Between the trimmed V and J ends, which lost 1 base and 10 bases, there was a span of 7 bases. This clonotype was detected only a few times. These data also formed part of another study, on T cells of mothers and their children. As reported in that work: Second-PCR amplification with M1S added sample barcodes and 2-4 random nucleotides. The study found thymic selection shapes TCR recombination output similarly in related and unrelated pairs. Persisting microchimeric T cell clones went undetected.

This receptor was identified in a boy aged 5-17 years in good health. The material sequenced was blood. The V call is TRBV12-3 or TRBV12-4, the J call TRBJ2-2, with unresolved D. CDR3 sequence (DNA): TGTGCCAGCAGTTTAGGGCATTCGGAGCTGTTTTTT. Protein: CASSLGHSELFF.